This record looks at one TCR beta chain sequence and its context. It lacks a known antigen. Within one base of it there is no much larger clone, and no base qualities were kept. TCRbeta CDR3 regions were amplified from genomic DNA by means of the immunoSEQ Assay, a bias-controlled multiplex PCR. As for the original processing: Within the assay, amplification of reference gene primers was used to estimate how many nucleated cells each sample contained. To quantify the absolute abundance of each unique TCRbeta CDR3 rearrangement, sequence reads were collapsed and filtered. For each sample, productive Simpson clonality was calculated as the square root of Simpson's diversity index over productive rearrangements. Entries here come from immuneACCESS through TCRdb and include only in-frame sequences with V and J called. Some clones fail to appear in such tables; in the studies checked, an unresolved V gene covers under half of the shortfall, and the cause of the remainder is unknown. The DNA gave D and trimming, while V, J and clone size come from that table. The sample table holds some 400,000 clones, of which about 80% were seen once. Together, the top ten hold roughly 1.1% of the sample.

Each collaborating institution followed its own protocols to collect whole blood in K2EDTA tubes. For TCRbeta analysis, collaborator samples were shipped as frozen whole blood, as isolated PBMCs, or as DNA extracted from either sample type. This sample is part of a study of blood T cell repertoires in COVID-19 (dated by TCRdb to 2018 to 2020). Context from the whole study: Samples covering the acute and convalescent phases of COVID-19 were provided by collaborators in the United States, Italy and Spain. The repertoires were made available in a free public database intended to serve as a resource for research on the immune response to SARS-CoV-2. Where HLA class I and class II types were available, the types were taken from metadata supplied by the sample provider, not from assay-based typing. Nearly every sample came with metadata listing a de-identified subject ID, COVID-19 status, age in years and sex. The material from the prospective study consisted of cDNA or gDNA derived from T cells, B-cell-depleted T cells, or PBMCs. The dataset comprised deeply sampled blood TCRbeta repertoires from subjects exposed to, actively infected with, or recovered from COVID-19. Samples were obtained from the ongoing ImmuneRACE study (first 160 participants) and from some 1,300 subjects provided by 6 global collaborators.

V sheds 0 bases and J sheds 5 bases, leaving 11 bases between their ends. The germline V gene supplies CDR1 MNHNS and CDR2 SASEGT. The cysteine opens and the phenylalanine closes a CDR3 of 15 amino acids. The kept DNA is CDR3 alone, 45 bases in frame from the first base. What the research found in general, with its limitations: The quantity of clinical and demographic metadata differed by source and by participant and was supplied without curation.

Recombination joined TRBV6-1 with TRBJ1-5, and TRBD1 may be the D gene, going by 5 matching bases. Input material: peripheral blood. The TCR sequence derives from a human donor with acute or convalescent COVID-19. The donor label of this sample is uncertain. The bases read TGTGCCAGCAGTGAAGCAGGGGATCCTCATCAGCCCCAGCATTTT. Translated, it gives CASSEAGDPHQPQHF.